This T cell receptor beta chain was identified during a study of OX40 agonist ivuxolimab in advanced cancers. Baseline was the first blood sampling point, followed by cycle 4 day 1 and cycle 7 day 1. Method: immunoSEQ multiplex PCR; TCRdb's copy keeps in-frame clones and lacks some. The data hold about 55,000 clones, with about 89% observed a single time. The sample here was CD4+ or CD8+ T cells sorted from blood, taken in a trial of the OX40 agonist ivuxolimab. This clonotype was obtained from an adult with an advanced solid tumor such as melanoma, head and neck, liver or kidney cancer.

DNA for the CDR3: TGTGCCAGCAGCCAGCCTTCGGATGAGCAGTTCTTC. This encodes CASSQPSDEQFF. The chain combines TRBV7-9 with TRBJ2-1; no clear D. Trimming took 5 bases from V and 8 from J, leaving 10 bases between them. The CDR3 spans 12 residues. The germline gives CDR1 SEHNR, CDR2 FQNEAQ (reference sequence).